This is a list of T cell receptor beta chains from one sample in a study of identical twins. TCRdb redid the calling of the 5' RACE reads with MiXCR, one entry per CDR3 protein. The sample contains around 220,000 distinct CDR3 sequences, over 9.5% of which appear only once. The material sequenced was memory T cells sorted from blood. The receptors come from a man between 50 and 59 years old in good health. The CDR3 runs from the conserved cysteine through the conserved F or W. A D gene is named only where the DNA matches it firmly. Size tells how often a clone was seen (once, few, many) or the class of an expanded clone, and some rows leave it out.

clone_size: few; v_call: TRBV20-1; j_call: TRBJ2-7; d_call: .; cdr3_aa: CSARDTRTTYEQYF; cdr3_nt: TGCAGTGCTAGAGATACCAGGACCACCTACGAGCAGTACTTC
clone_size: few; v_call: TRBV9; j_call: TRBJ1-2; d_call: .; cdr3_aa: CASSPQWRGTYGYTF; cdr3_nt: TGTGCCAGCAGCCCGCAATGGAGGGGCACCTATGGCTACACCTTC
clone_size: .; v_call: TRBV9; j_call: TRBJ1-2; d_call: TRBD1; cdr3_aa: CASSVVTGGSGYTF; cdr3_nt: TGTGCCAGCAGCGTAGTAACAGGGGGAAGCGGCTACACCTTC
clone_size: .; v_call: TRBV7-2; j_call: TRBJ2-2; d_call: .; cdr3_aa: CASSGAGQLKSGELFF; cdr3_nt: TGTGCCAGCAGCGGGGCCGGACAGTTAAAATCCGGGGAGCTGTTTTTT
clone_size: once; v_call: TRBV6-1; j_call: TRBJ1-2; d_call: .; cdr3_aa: CASSEDYSLIGYTF; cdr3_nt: TGTGCCAGCAGTGAAGACTACAGCTTGATAGGCTACACCTTC
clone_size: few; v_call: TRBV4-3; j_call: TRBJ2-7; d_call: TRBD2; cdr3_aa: CASSQGNPGGAGEQYF; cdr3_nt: TGCGCCAGCAGCCAAGGAAACCCCGGGGGGGCGGGCGAGCAGTACTTC
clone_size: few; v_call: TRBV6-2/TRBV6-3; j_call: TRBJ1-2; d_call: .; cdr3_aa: CASSYSNLGRLWGYTF; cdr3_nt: TGTGCCAGCAGTTACTCGAACCTCGGACGCCTTTGGGGCTACACCTTC
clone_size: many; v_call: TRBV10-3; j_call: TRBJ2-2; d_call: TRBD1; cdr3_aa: CAIWQGAKTGELFF; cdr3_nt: TGTGCCATCTGGCAGGGGGCGAAAACCGGGGAGCTGTTTTTT
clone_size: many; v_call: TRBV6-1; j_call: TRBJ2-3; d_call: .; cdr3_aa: CASSEIPSRTDTQYF; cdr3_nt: TGTGCCAGCAGTGAAATACCGTCCCGCACAGATACGCAGTATTTT
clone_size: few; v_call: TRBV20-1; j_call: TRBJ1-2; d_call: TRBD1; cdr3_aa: CSAYTGTGRGNGYTF; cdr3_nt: TGCAGTGCTTACACCGGGACAGGGAGAGGGAATGGCTACACCTTC
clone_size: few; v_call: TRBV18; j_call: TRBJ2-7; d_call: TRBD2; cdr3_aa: CASSPPASGLYEQYF; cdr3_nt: TGTGCCAGCTCACCACCGGCTAGCGGTCTCTACGAGCAGTACTTC
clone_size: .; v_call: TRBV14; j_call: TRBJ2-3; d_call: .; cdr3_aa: CASSQGLPGDTQYF; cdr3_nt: TGTGCCAGCAGCCAAGGACTCCCAGGAGATACGCAGTATTTT
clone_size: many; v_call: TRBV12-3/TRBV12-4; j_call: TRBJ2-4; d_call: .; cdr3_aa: CASSLSGGVDIQYF; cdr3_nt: TGTGCCAGCAGTTTAAGTGGAGGGGTGGACATTCAGTACTTC
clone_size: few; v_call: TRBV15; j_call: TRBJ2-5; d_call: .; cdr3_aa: CATSKARQGGGETQYF; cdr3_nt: TGTGCCACCAGCAAAGCTAGGCAGGGGGGGGGAGAGACCCAGTACTTC
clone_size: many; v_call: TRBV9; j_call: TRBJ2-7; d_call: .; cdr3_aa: CASSVARLPAGYEQYF; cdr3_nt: TGTGCCAGCAGCGTAGCGAGACTCCCGGCGGGATACGAGCAGTACTTC
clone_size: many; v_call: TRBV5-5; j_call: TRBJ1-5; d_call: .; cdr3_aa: CASSLVPNQPQHF; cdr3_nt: TGTGCCAGCAGCTTGGTACCAAATCAGCCCCAGCATTTT
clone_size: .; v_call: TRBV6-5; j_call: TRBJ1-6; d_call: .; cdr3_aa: CASSHLPFGGNSPLHF; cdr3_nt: TGTGCCAGCAGTCACTTGCCTTTTGGGGGTAATTCACCCCTCCACTTT
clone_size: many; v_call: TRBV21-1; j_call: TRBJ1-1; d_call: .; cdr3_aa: CASSKVPGQGGCAEAFF; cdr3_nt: TGTGCCAGCAGCAAAGTACCGGGACAGGGGGGTTGCGCTGAAGCTTTCTTT
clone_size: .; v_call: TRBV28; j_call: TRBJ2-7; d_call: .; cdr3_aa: CAAGQISYEQYF; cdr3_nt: TGTGCCGCGGGGCAGATATCCTACGAGCAGTACTTC
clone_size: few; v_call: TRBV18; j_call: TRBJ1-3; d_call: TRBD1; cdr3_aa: CASSPPGQTFSGNTIYF; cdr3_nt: TGTGCCAGCTCACCACCGGGACAGACCTTCTCTGGAAACACCATATATTTT
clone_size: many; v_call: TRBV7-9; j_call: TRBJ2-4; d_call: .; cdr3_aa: CASSLEPFVIQYF; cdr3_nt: TGTGCCAGCAGCTTAGAACCTTTTGTTATTCAGTACTTC
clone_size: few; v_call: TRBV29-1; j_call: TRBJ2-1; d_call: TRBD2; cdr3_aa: CSVVAGVVYNEQFF; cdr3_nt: TGCAGCGTTGTGGCGGGAGTCGTCTACAATGAGCAGTTCTTC
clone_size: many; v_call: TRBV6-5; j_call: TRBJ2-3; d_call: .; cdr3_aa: CASSYGGDRDTQYF; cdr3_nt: TGTGCCAGCAGTTACGGAGGAGACCGGGATACGCAGTATTTT